One sample yielded the 4 T cell receptor beta chains listed below, sequenced in a study of shared clonotypes between healthy human individuals. As defined, naive CD8 cells were CD45RO-negative and positively selected for CCR7, with terminally differentiated effector memory CD45RA+ cells excluded. Produced via immunoSEQ multiplex PCR; TCRdb's table is partial and in-frame only. The table has about 820,000 clones, approximately 92% seen once; the top ten hold less than 25%. The sequenced sample was naive CD8+ T cells sorted from blood. Every receptor here comes from a man younger than 45 in good health.

This chain uses TRBV7-9 with TRBJ1-1, with 9 bases aligning to TRBD1. CDR3 length: 15 amino acids. The junction had 9 bases not matched to a gene; V was cut back by 2 bases and J by 8 bases. Germline V CDR1 and CDR2: SEHNR, FQNEAQ (reference sequence). CDR3 loop: CASSLFRDRANEAFF. The CDR3 DNA sequence: TGTGCCAGCAGCTTATTCCGGGACAGGGCTAACGAAGCTTTCTTT.

This chain uses TRBV19 with TRBJ2-3, with D possibly being TRBD1 (5 bases). V lost 5 bases and J lost 0, with 12 bases in between. This CDR3 spans 15 amino acids. Germline V gives CDR1 LNHDA, CDR2 SQIVND (reference sequence). The CDR3 DNA reads as TGTGCCAGTAGTCCTGGGGCAGGGAGCACAGATACGCAGTATTTT. Protein sequence: CASSPGAGSTDTQYF.

The count of this clone is one. The CDR3 bases are TGTGCCAGCAGCCCCCGGGCTAGCGGGATAGATGACCGTGAGCAGTTCTTC. This codes for CASSPRASGIDDREQFF. This rearrangement joins TRBV7-6 to TRBJ2-1, with TRBD2 matching over 9 bases. Germline loops: CDR1 SGHVS, CDR2 FNYEAQ. V dropped 5 bases and J dropped 9; count of bases not matched to a gene: 17. This CDR3 contains 17 residues. Drawing the rest from reference TRBV7-6 and TRBJ2-1, the complete variable domain is GAGVSQSPRYKVTKRGQDVALRCDPISGHVSLYWYRQALGQGPEFLTYFNYEAQQDKSGLPNDRFSAERPEGSISTLTIQRTEQRDSAMYRCASSPRASGIDDREQFFGPGTRLTVL.

V is TRBV10-3 and J is TRBJ1-1; 9 positions agree with TRBD1. J lost 4 bases, V lost 2 bases, and 5 bases had no gene match. Germline loops: CDR1 ENHRY, CDR2 SYGVKD. The CDR3 sequence is 15 residues long. The CDR3 loop reads CAISENRGPSTEAFF. The CDR3 nucleotides read TGTGCCATCAGTGAGAACAGGGGGCCGAGCACTGAAGCTTTCTTT.